This T cell receptor (beta chain) emerged from a study of OX40 agonist ivuxolimab in advanced cancers. General observations from the study: Antigens targeted by the expanded peripheral T cells were not determined.

The assay was immunoSEQ multiplex PCR, and TCRdb's table has in-frame clones only and misses some. Seen here are some 20,000 clones, over 75% observed once, and the top ten hold roughly 31%. Between the trimmed V and J ends, which lost 3 bases and 4 bases, there was a span of 13 bases. This CDR3 comprises 14 residues. The germline V gene encodes CDR1 MNHNY and CDR2 SVGAGI (reference sequence). As concerns this clone: Its antigen is still unknown.

Sequences were derived from CD4+ or CD8+ T cells sorted from blood, sampled in a trial of the OX40 agonist ivuxolimab. The chain couples TRBV6-6 to TRBJ2-7; the D gene is possibly TRBD2 (6 bases). The clonotype comes from an adult with an advanced solid tumor such as melanoma, head and neck, liver or kidney cancer. In nucleotides, the CDR3 is TGTGCCAGCAGTTATGGAGGGGTTGGGTACGAGCAGTACTTC. Translating it yields CASSYGGVGYEQYF.